A single sample is the source of the 28 T cell receptor beta chains below, sequenced in a study of blood T cell repertoires in COVID-19. Libraries were prepared by immunoSEQ multiplex PCR; TCRdb keeps only in-frame clonotypes and omits some of them. In the table there are some 200,000 clones, about 88% of which are singletons. The sequenced material came from peripheral blood. Source of these receptors: a man aged 70 or older with acute or convalescent COVID-19.

The rearrangement joins TRBV10-2 to TRBJ2-3; 7 nucleotides match TRBD2. The V gene's germline CDR1 is WSHSY and CDR2 SAAADI. This CDR3 is 12 amino acids long. The V and J ends lost 8 bases and 1 base, in that order; junction bases with no gene match: 0. CDR3 amino acids: CASRGGTDTQYF. The DNA for the CDR3 is TGCGCCAGCCGGGGGGGCACAGATACGCAGTATTTT.

This clone came up a few times. In DNA form, the CDR3 reads TGTGCCAGCAGCCAATCTGCAGGGAACCAAGAGACCCAGTACTTC. Amino acid sequence: CASSQSAGNQETQYF. The genes are TRBV16 and TRBJ2-5; D might be TRBD1 (5 bases). Germline CDR1 KGHSY, CDR2 FQNENV. V was cut by 0 bases and J by 0 bases, with 8 bases left in between. There are 15 residues in the CDR3.

The J gene is TRBJ1-2, the V gene TRBV5-5; D possibly corresponds to TRBD1 (5 bases). This CDR3 comprises 15 residues. CDR1 and CDR2 from the germline V gene are SGHKS and YYEKEE (reference sequence). Trimming took off 4 bases at V and 4 bases at J, with 17 bases between the two ends. CDR3 residues: CASSTGPREGYGYTF. As DNA, the CDR3 is TGTGCCAGCAGCACGGGACCGCGGGAAGGCTATGGCTACACCTTC.

The chain couples TRBV19 to TRBJ2-7; TRBD2 matches at 9 bases. The CDR3 length is 16 residues. V shed 5 bases and J 2 bases; nucleotides not matched to a gene: 10. CDR1 and CDR2 from the germline V gene are LNHDA and SQIVND (reference sequence). As DNA, the CDR3 is TGTGCCAGTAGTGAGGGGCCTAGCGGGAACGCCTACGAGCAGTACTTC. Translation gives CASSEGPSGNAYEQYF.

V is TRBV7-3 and J is TRBJ2-3; TRBD2 is a possible D gene (7 bases). CDR1 is SGHTA, CDR2 FQGTGA, per germline. V was shortened by 5 bases and J by 3 bases, with 18 bases between the two germline ends. The CDR3 has 16 amino acids. The CDR3, as DNA: TGTGCCAGCAGCCCAGGGGTAGCGGGCTTAACAGATACGCAGTATTTT. It codes for CASSPGVAGLTDTQYF.

V usage is TRBV5-4 and J usage is TRBJ2-3, with 9 bases lining up with TRBD1. This CDR3 contains 14 residues. The J segment lost 3 bases and the V segment lost 4 bases, leaving 3 bases of the junction unmatched. Germline V gene data show CDR1 as SGHNT and CDR2 as YYREEE (reference sequence). CDR3 sequence reads: CASSPDRGTDTQYF. The CDR3 region has the DNA TGTGCCAGCAGCCCAGACAGGGGGACAGATACGCAGTATTTT.

The chain uses TRBV5-1 and TRBJ2-1; 8 positions match TRBD2. The CDR3 length is 14 residues. J was trimmed by 7 bases and V by 4 bases; bases with no gene match: 7. Looked up from germline, CDR1 is SGHRS and CDR2 is YFSETQ. CDR3 sequence reads: CASSLPLAGNEQFF. CDR3 coding DNA: TGCGCCAGCAGCCTACCCCTAGCGGGTAATGAGCAGTTCTTC.

This chain joins TRBV3-1 (or the pseudogene TRBV3-2) and TRBJ1-2; 10 bases fit TRBD1. The V segment lost 4 bases and the J segment 6 bases; nucleotides outside the gene matches: 14. The CDR3 is 17 residues long. The germline V gene has CDR1 LGHDT and CDR2 YNNKEL (reference sequence). CDR3 loop: CASSLAFVTGGADGYTF. The CDR3, as DNA: TGTGCCAGCAGCCTCGCCTTTGTGACAGGGGGCGCGGATGGCTACACCTTC.

The chain uses TRBV6-5 and TRBJ1-1; D gene unclear. The germline V gene has CDR1 MNHEY and CDR2 SVGAGI. Trimming stripped 2 bases from V and 7 bases from J, with 11 bases between. The CDR3 loop spans 13 amino acids. CDR3 coding DNA: TGTGCCAGCAGTTACCGAGGAATCGGTGAAGCTTTCTTT. It yields the protein CASSYRGIGEAFF.

The gene calls are TRBV7-3 and TRBJ2-5, with D uncertain. There are 13 residues in the CDR3. Trimming took 0 bases from V and 0 from J, leaving 2 bases between them. Germline CDR1 SGHTA, CDR2 FQGTGA. CDR3 sequence: CASSLTNQETQYF. The CDR3, as DNA: TGTGCCAGCAGCTTAACTAACCAAGAGACCCAGTACTTC. The full variable domain, with the rest looked up from reference TRBV7-3 and TRBJ2-5, is GAGVSQTPSNKVTEKGKYVELRCDPISGHTALYWYRQSLGQGPEFLIYFQGTGAADDSGLPNDRFFAVRPEGSVSTLKIQRTERGDSAVYLCASSLTNQETQYFGPGTRLLVL.

The rearrangement uses TRBV7-3 and TRBJ2-1; D ambiguous. Trimming took off 5 bases at V and 0 bases at J, with 11 bases between the two ends. The CDR3 consists of 15 residues. The germline V gene has CDR1 SGHTA and CDR2 FQGTGA. The CDR3 nucleotides read TGTGCCAGCAGCCAGACTGGTAGCTCCTACAATGAGCAGTTCTTC. This translates into CASSQTGSSYNEQFF.

The CDR3 here is CASSVFTNGNEQFF. The CDR3 DNA sequence: TGTGCCAGCAGCGTATTTACCAACGGCAATGAGCAGTTCTTC. The chain joins TRBV9 to TRBJ2-1; D remains unclear. Trimming took 1 base from V and 6 from J, leaving 11 bases between them. The germline gives CDR1 SGDLS, CDR2 YYNGEE. The CDR3 is 14 amino acids.

The V and J genes are TRBV24-1 and TRBJ2-3; a possible D gene is TRBD1 (5 bases). Deletions cut 4 bases from V and 10 bases from J, with 14 bases between. The CDR3 spans 13 residues. In germline, CDR1 is KGHDR, CDR2 SFDVKD. Here the CDR3 DNA reads TGTGCCACCAGTGACACGTTCGGCAGGGCGCAGTATTTT. It specifies CATSDTFGRAQYF.

V gene TRBV7-6 combines with J gene TRBJ2-3; no definite D call. The germline V gene encodes CDR1 SGHVS and CDR2 FNYEAQ. V lost 5 bases, J lost 2 bases, and 5 bases lay in between. This CDR3 comprises 12 residues. The CDR3 reads CASSQNTDTQYF. CDR3 DNA: TGTGCCAGCAGCCAAAACACAGATACGCAGTATTTT. Full variable domain (rest looked up from reference TRBV7-6 and TRBJ2-3): GAGVSQSPRYKVTKRGQDVALRCDPISGHVSLYWYRQALGQGPEFLTYFNYEAQQDKSGLPNDRFSAERPEGSISTLTIQRTEQRDSAMYRCASSQNTDTQYFGPGTRLTVL.

The CDR3 here is CASSQLSGGQTEAFF. The CDR3, as DNA: TGCGCCAGCAGCCAACTATCAGGGGGGCAAACTGAAGCTTTCTTT. The chain links TRBV4-3 to TRBJ1-1; 7 bases match TRBD1. The CDR3 runs 15 residues. CDR1 and CDR2 from the germline V gene are LGHNA and YSLEER. The V segment lost 2 bases and the J segment 5 bases; nucleotides outside the gene matches: 8.

V usage is TRBV10-3 and J usage is TRBJ1-1; D is perhaps TRBD1 (6 bases). The CDR3 consists of 14 residues. The germline V and J ends were trimmed by 3 bases and 1 base, with 9 bases remaining between them. CDR1 is ENHRY, CDR2 SYGVKD, per germline. The CDR3, as DNA: TGTGCCATCAGTGAAAGGACAGCGAACACTGAAGCTTTCTTT. This codes for CAISERTANTEAFF.

The V call is TRBV5-1, the J call TRBJ2-2; D ambiguous. V was pared by 4 bases and J by 1 base, with 8 bases between. Germline assignment: CDR1 SGHRS and CDR2 YFSETQ. The CDR3 extends over 14 amino acids. CDR3 in DNA: TGCGCCAGCAGCCTGGTCTTGAACACCGGGGAGCTGTTTTTT. Amino acid sequence: CASSLVLNTGELFF.

About this clone: One junction end disagrees with the germline gene, perhaps due to a read error. The genes are TRBV2 and TRBJ1-4; 8 positions match TRBD1. Germline lookup yields CDR1 SNHLY and CDR2 FYNNEI. This CDR3 comprises 13 residues. CDR3 sequence (DNA): TGTGCCAGCAGTGGGACAGGGCTCTCGGCTGCGATTTTT. Encoded protein: CASSGTGLSAAIF.

The rearrangement uses TRBV10-3 and TRBJ2-7, with 9 bases that match TRBD1. This CDR3 region has 15 residues. V was pared by 6 bases and J by 3 bases, with 9 bases of the junction left unmatched. The V gene's germline CDR1 is ENHRY and CDR2 SYGVKD. CDR3 amino acids: CAISYPGQGYYEQYF. The DNA for the CDR3 is TGTGCCATCAGCTACCCGGGACAGGGTTACTACGAGCAGTACTTC.

The chain uses TRBV27 and TRBJ2-1; 12 bases match TRBD2. The CDR3 is 15 amino acids. V lost 7 bases to trimming and J lost 1 base; unmatched junction nucleotides: 2. Germline V lookup: CDR1 MNHEY, CDR2 SMNVEV (reference sequence). The CDR3 DNA follows: TGTGCCAGCAATCTAGCGGGAGGGTCCTACAATGAGCAGTTCTTC. This gives the protein CASNLAGGSYNEQFF.

The chain combines TRBV7-2 with TRBJ1-5; 8 positions match TRBD1. CDR3 length: 17 residues. J lost 0 bases, V lost 5 bases, and 9 bases had no gene match. Germline CDR1 reads SGHTA; CDR2 reads FQGNSA. CDR3 amino acids: CASSPHDRGDSNQPQHF. In nucleotides, the CDR3 is TGTGCCAGCAGCCCACACGACAGGGGAGATAGCAATCAGCCCCAGCATTTT.

The chain has TRBV29-1 and TRBJ2-2, with a weak D call TRBD1 (5 bases). Trimming stripped 0 bases from V and 4 bases from J, with 15 bases between. The CDR3 has 16 amino acids. Looked up from germline, CDR1 is SQVTM and CDR2 is ANQGSEA. The CDR3 region is CSVEDRAHFGTGELFF. The CDR3 bases are TGCAGCGTTGAAGACAGGGCCCATTTTGGCACCGGGGAGCTGTTTTTT.

The chain links TRBV7-3 to TRBJ1-1, with D unresolved. This CDR3 comprises 14 residues. The ends were cut back, 5 bases at V and 4 bases at J, with 14 bases in the middle. CDR1 SGHTA and CDR2 FQGTGA come from the germline V gene. The DNA for the CDR3 is TGTGCCAGCAGCCAGAATACTGGCGGCACTGAAGCTTTCTTT. As protein: CASSQNTGGTEAFF. The variable domain in full, with the rest retrieved from reference TRBV7-3 and TRBJ1-1, is GAGVSQTPSNKVTEKGKYVELRCDPISGHTALYWYRQSLGQGPEFLIYFQGTGAADDSGLPNDRFFAVRPEGSVSTLKIQRTERGDSAVYLCASSQNTGGTEAFFGQGTRLTVV.

The chain combines TRBV5-1 with TRBJ2-1; 9 bases fit TRBD2. The V segment lost 0 bases and the J segment 6 bases; nucleotides outside the gene matches: 7. The CDR3 length is 16 residues. The germline V gene encodes CDR1 SGHRS and CDR2 YFSETQ. The CDR3 coding sequence is TGCGCCAGCAGCTTGGTAGCGGGAGTTGTACGCAATGAGCAGTTCTTC. It translates to CASSLVAGVVRNEQFF.

J is TRBJ1-2 and V is TRBV5-1, with 9 bases that match TRBD1. Trimming removed 4 bases from V and 3 bases from J; junction bases left unmatched: 7. Germline CDR1 and CDR2: SGHRS and YFSETQ. The CDR3 loop spans 15 amino acids. In nucleotides, the CDR3 is TGCGCCAGCAGCGTTACAGGGGGCTTTGACTATGGCTACACCTTC. Translating it yields CASSVTGGFDYGYTF.

This sequence joins TRBV18 and TRBJ1-2; D ambiguous. The CDR3 covers 15 residues. Germline assignment: CDR1 KGHSH and CDR2 LQKENI. Trimming shortened V by 2 bases and J by 8 bases, and 18 bases separated the two germline ends. The CDR3 DNA sequence: TGTGCCAGCTCACCAGGCAGTAACCTAGGAGAGGGCTACACCTTC. This translates into CASSPGSNLGEGYTF.

The rearrangement joins TRBV7-3 to TRBJ2-7; 7 bases fit TRBD2. After removal of 5 bases from V and 3 bases from J, the junction contained 7 bases not matched to a gene. The CDR3 runs 14 residues. Looked up from germline, CDR1 is SGHTA and CDR2 is FQGTGA. The CDR3, as DNA: TGTGCCAGCAGCCCAGTGGGGGGGGACTACGAGCAGTACTTC. It is translated as CASSPVGGDYEQYF.

The V and J genes are TRBV7-2 and TRBJ2-2; maybe TRBD2 (6 bases). The V gene lost 4 bases and the J gene lost 0 bases, with 9 bases spanning the gap. This CDR3 is built from 15 residues. Germline lookup yields CDR1 SGHTA and CDR2 FQGNSA. CDR3 sequence: CASSSSASNTGELFF. The CDR3 region has the DNA TGTGCCAGCAGCTCTAGCGCCTCGAACACCGGGGAGCTGTTTTTT.